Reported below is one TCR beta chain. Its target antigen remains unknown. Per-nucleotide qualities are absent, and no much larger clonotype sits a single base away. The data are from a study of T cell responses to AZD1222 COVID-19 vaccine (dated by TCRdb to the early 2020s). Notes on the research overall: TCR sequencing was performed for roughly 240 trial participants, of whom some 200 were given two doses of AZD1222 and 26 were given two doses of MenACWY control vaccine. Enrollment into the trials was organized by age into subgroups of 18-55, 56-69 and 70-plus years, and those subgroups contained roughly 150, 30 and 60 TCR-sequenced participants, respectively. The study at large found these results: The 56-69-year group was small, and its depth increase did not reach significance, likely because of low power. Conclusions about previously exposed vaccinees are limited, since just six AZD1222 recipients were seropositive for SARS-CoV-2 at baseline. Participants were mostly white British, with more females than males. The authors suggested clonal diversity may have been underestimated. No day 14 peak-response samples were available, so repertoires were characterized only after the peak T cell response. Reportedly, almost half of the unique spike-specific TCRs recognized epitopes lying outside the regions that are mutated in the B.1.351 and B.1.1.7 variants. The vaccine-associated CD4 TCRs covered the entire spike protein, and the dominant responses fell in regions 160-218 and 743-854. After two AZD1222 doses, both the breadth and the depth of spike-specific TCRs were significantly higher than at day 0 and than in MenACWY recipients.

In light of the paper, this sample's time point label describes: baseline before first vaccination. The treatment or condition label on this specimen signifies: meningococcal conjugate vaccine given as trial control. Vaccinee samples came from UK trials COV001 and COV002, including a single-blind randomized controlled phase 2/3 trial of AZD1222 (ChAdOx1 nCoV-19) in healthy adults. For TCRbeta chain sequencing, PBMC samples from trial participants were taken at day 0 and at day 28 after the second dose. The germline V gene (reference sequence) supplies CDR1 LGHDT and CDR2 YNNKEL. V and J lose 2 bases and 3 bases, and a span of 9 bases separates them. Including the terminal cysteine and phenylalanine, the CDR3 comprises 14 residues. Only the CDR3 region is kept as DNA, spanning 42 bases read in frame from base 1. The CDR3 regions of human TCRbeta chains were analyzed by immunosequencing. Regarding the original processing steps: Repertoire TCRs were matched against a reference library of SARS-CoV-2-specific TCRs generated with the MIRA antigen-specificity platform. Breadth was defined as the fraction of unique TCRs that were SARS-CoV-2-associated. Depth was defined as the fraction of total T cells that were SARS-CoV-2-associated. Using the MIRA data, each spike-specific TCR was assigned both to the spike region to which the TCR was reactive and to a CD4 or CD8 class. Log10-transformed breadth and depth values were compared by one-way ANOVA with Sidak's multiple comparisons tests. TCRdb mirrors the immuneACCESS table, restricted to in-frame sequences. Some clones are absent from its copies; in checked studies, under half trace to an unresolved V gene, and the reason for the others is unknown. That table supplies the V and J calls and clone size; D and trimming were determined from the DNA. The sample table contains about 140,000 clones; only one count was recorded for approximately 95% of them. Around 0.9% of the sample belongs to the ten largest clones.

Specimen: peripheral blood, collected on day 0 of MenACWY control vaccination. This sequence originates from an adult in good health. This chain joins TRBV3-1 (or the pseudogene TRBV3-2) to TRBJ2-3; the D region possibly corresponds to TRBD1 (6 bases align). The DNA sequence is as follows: TGTGCCAGCAGCCAACCGGACAGAACAGATACGCAGTATTTT. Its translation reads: CASSQPDRTDTQYF.